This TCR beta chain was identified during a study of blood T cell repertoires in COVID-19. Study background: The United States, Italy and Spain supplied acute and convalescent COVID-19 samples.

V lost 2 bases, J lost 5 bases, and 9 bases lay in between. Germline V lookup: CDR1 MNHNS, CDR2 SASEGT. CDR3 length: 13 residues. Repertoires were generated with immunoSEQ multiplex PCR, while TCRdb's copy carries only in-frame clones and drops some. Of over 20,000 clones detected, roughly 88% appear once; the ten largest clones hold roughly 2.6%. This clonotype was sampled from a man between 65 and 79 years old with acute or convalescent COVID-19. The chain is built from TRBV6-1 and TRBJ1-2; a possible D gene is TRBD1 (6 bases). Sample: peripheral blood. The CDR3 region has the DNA TGTGCCAGCAGTGAAAGGCAGGGGTATGGCTACACCTTC. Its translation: CASSERQGYGYTF.